The present entry profiles one T cell receptor (beta chain) with its context. V shed 3 bases and J shed 0 bases, with 8 bases lying between them. Germline V gene lookup returns CDR1 MDHEN and CDR2 SYDVKM. The length of the CDR3 is 14 residues. Participants reported their clinical history, and cohort assignment relied on those reports. The study recruited exposed participants who had met a COVID-19 case within 2 weeks before entry. In the original processing: Reference gene primer amplification yielded estimated nucleated cell counts. Using immunoSEQ multiplex PCR, the repertoire was profiled, and TCRdb retains in-frame clones only, with some absent. V and J calls and clone size come straight from that table; D and trimming were deduced from the DNA. The sample contains hundreds of thousands of clones, around 82% of which appear only once. This specimen belongs to a study of blood T cell repertoires in COVID-19. Study context: The analysed material was cDNA or gDNA that came from T cells, B-cell-depleted T cells, or PBMCs.

This receptor was identified in a woman between 40 and 55 years old who had been exposed to COVID-19. Material for sequencing was PBMCs or T cells enriched from blood (not recorded which). V is TRBV28 and J is TRBJ1-1, with D possibly matching TRBD1 (5 bases). CDR3 DNA sequence: TGTGCCAGCAGTTTGCGACAGATGAACACTGAAGCTTTCTTT. This encodes CASSLRQMNTEAFF.